These 22 T cell receptor beta chains were all obtained from the same sample, sequenced in a study of T cell changes during pregnancy in multiple sclerosis (dated by TCRdb to between 2017 and 2020). Libraries came from the immunoSEQ multiplex PCR assay. TCRdb mirrors the immuneACCESS table, restricted to in-frame sequences. Some clones are absent from its copies; in checked studies, under half trace to an unresolved V gene, and the reason for the others is unknown. The sample table shows 80,000 to 100,000 clones, and approximately 93% are seen once. The ten top clones hold 0.99% of the sample. Sequencing used peripheral blood, obtained after pregnancy. These receptors were obtained from a female donor with multiple sclerosis, enrolled in a pregnancy study.

CDR3 in amino acids: CASSSSGSGANEQFF. The CDR3 DNA follows: TGTGCCAGCAGTTCTAGCGGGAGCGGGGCTAATGAGCAGTTCTTC. This rearrangement joins TRBV6-1 to TRBJ2-1, with TRBD2 matching 10 bases. V lost 5 bases to trimming and J lost 7 bases; unmatched junction nucleotides: 8. Per germline, CDR1 MNHNS and CDR2 SASEGT. The CDR3 is 15 residues long.

The V gene is TRBV11-2, the J gene TRBJ2-1; 12 bases line up with TRBD2. Looked up from germline, CDR1 is SGHAT and CDR2 is FQNNGV. This CDR3 region has 17 residues. V was pared by 1 base and J by 5 bases, with 6 bases of the junction left unmatched. The DNA for the CDR3 is TGTGCCAGCAGCTTAGCTAGCGGGAGGGGGGGCCACAATGAGCAGTTCTTC. Translating it yields CASSLASGRGGHNEQFF.

This clone was detected once. The chain recombines TRBV19 with TRBJ2-1; possibly TRBD2 for D (6 bases). The V gene's germline CDR1 is LNHDA and CDR2 SQIVND (reference sequence). CDR3 length: 14 amino acids. Trimming took 3 bases from V and 5 from J, leaving 11 bases between them. CDR3 DNA: TGTGCCAGTAGTATCGAGCGGGCTGACAATGAGCAGTTCTTC. Translated: CASSIERADNEQFF.

This sequence joins TRBV9 and TRBJ2-7, with 8 bases that match TRBD1. The CDR3 contains 12 residues. From germline, CDR1 is SGDLS and CDR2 YYNGEE. The ends lost 2 bases at V and 5 bases at J; junction bases unmatched: 0. The CDR3 loop reads CASSVDRDEQYF. DNA of the CDR3: TGTGCCAGCAGCGTGGACAGGGACGAGCAGTACTTC.

This rearrangement joins TRBV11-2 to TRBJ2-1, with D possibly being TRBD2 (6 bases). V gave up 5 bases and J gave up 11 bases, with 22 bases separating them. The germline V gene has CDR1 SGHAT and CDR2 FQNNGV. The CDR3 consists of 15 residues. The CDR3 DNA follows: TGTGCCAGCAGCCTAGGAGCACTAGCCGGACCCCAGCAGTTCTTC. This sequence encodes CASSLGALAGPQQFF.

The chain employs TRBV5-1 and TRBJ2-7; the match to TRBD2 covers 10 bases. This CDR3 contains 14 residues. Looked up from germline, CDR1 is SGHRS and CDR2 is YFSETQ. Unmatched junction bases numbered 3, after V lost 3 bases and J lost 3 bases. CDR3 bases: TGCGCCAGCAGCTCTTGGACTAGCGGCTACGAGCAGTACTTC. It yields the protein CASSSWTSGYEQYF.

This clone has only one observation. The chain employs TRBV5-4 and TRBJ2-7; D is unresolved. V dropped 4 bases and J dropped 2 bases, with 13 bases sitting between them. The CDR3 contains 14 residues. Germline V lookup: CDR1 SGHNT, CDR2 YYREEE (reference sequence). This CDR3 is CASSPLAGAYEQYF. The CDR3 DNA sequence: TGTGCCAGCAGCCCTCTTGCAGGCGCCTACGAGCAGTACTTC.

The rearrangement uses TRBV18 and TRBJ2-7, with 10 bases matching TRBD2. This CDR3 comprises 18 residues. Germline values: CDR1 KGHSH, CDR2 LQKENI. V lost 2 bases, J lost 5 bases, and 15 bases stayed unmatched. CDR3 nucleotide sequence: TGTGCCAGCTCACCAATCGCAGCATCTAGCGGGAGTAGCGACGAGCAGTACTTC. Its protein is CASSPIAASSGSSDEQYF.

The V call is TRBV4-1, the J call TRBJ2-1, with 11 bases matching TRBD2. V gave up 4 bases and J gave up 4 bases; unmatched junction bases: 3. Germline CDR1 and CDR2: MGHRA and YSYEKL. The CDR3 consists of 15 residues. The CDR3 sequence is CASSPRLAGYNEQFF. CDR3 bases: TGCGCCAGCAGCCCACGACTAGCGGGGTACAATGAGCAGTTCTTC.

This chain links TRBV5-4 with TRBJ2-2, with 10 positions matching TRBD1. V was pared by 5 bases and J by 0 bases, with 4 bases of the junction left unmatched. The CDR3 is 16 amino acids. Per germline, CDR1 SGHNT and CDR2 YYREEE (reference sequence). CDR3 residues: CASRRDRGPNTGELFF. CDR3 DNA sequence: TGTGCCAGCAGGAGGGACAGGGGTCCGAACACCGGGGAGCTGTTTTTT.

This clone was counted once. The chain uses TRBV7-2 and TRBJ1-4, with TRBD1 matching over 7 bases. The CDR3 extends over 15 amino acids. Germline V lookup: CDR1 SGHTA, CDR2 FQGNSA. The trim removed 5 bases at V and 4 bases at J, leaving 7 bases unmatched. The CDR3 region has the DNA TGTGCCAGCAGCGGCTCCGGGACAGTTAATGAAAAACTGTTTTTT. As protein: CASSGSGTVNEKLFF.

This chain links TRBV6-5 with TRBJ2-3; 11 nucleotides match TRBD2. This CDR3 is 15 amino acids long. J was trimmed by 4 bases and V by 5 bases; bases with no gene match: 5. Germline V gene sequence: CDR1 MNHEY, CDR2 SVGAGI. As DNA, the CDR3 is TGTGCCAGCAGTCTGGGACTAGCGGCGTCAGATACGCAGTATTTT. Amino acids: CASSLGLAASDTQYF.

This chain links TRBV9 with TRBJ2-7; TRBD2 might be the D (5 bases). Germline V gene data show CDR1 as SGDLS and CDR2 as YYNGEE. CDR3 size: 14 residues. Trimming removed 0 bases from V and 0 bases from J, with 7 bases in between. CDR3 nucleotides: TGTGCCAGCAGCGTAGCTAGCAGCTCCTACGAGCAGTACTTC. Translated: CASSVASSSYEQYF.

V usage is TRBV6-5 and J usage is TRBJ2-5, with TRBD2 matching over 10 bases. The CDR3 extends over 16 amino acids. V lost 2 bases to trimming and J lost 1 base; unmatched junction nucleotides: 4. Germline assignment: CDR1 MNHEY and CDR2 SVGAGI. Written as DNA, the CDR3 is TGTGCCAGCAGTTACGTAGCGGGAGGCCTCCAAGAGACCCAGTACTTC. Translation: CASSYVAGGLQETQYF.

The CDR3 here is CASSSGTPISYEQYF. CDR3 DNA sequence: TGTGCCAGCAGCTCCGGGACACCAATCTCCTACGAGCAGTACTTC. The genes are TRBV27 and TRBJ2-7; D possibly corresponds to TRBD1 (6 bases). V lost 6 bases and J lost 0, with 15 bases in between. The V gene's germline CDR1 is MNHEY and CDR2 SMNVEV (reference sequence). The CDR3 has 15 amino acids.

The chain recombines TRBV30 with TRBJ2-1; 7 nucleotides align to TRBD2. The CDR3 is 14 amino acids. With 0 bases clipped from V and 9 bases from J, the junction kept 8 bases outside the gene matches. The germline V gene encodes CDR1 GTSNPN and CDR2 SVGIG (reference sequence). The CDR3 nucleotides are TGTGCCTGGAGTGTACGGGTAGGGAGGGGTGAGCAGTTCTTC. As protein: CAWSVRVGRGEQFF. The full variable domain, rest sourced from reference TRBV30 and TRBJ2-1, is SQTIHQWPATLVQPVGSPLSLECTVEGTSNPNLYWYRQAAGRGLQLLFYSVGIGQISSEVPQNLSASRPQDRQFILSSKKLLLSDSGFYLCAWSVRVGRGEQFFGPGTRLTVL.

V gene TRBV4-3 combines with J gene TRBJ2-1; 9 bases are shared with TRBD2. The germline V gene has CDR1 LGHNA and CDR2 YSLEER. The CDR3 loop spans 15 amino acids. With V trimmed by 8 bases and J by 2 bases, 7 bases remained unmatched. The CDR3 region is CASLRSGRAYNEQFF. The CDR3 DNA sequence: TGCGCCAGCCTACGTAGCGGGAGAGCCTACAATGAGCAGTTCTTC.

A single count supports this clone. V usage is TRBV5-6 and J usage is TRBJ2-4, with TRBD2 matching over 8 bases. CDR3 length: 19 residues. V shed 1 base, J shed 0 bases, and the junction held 12 bases outside the gene matches. Germline-derived CDR1 and CDR2 are SGHDT and YYEEEE. CDR3: CASSLRLARALSAKNIQYF. The CDR3 coding sequence is TGTGCCAGCAGCTTGCGACTAGCGCGCGCTCTCTCAGCCAAAAACATTCAGTACTTC.

The rearrangement uses TRBV5-1 and TRBJ1-4; 7 nucleotides agree with TRBD1. J gave up 6 bases and V 0 bases, and 5 bases lay outside the gene matches. CDR1 is SGHRS, CDR2 YFSETQ, per germline. CDR3 size: 15 residues. The CDR3, as DNA: TGCGCCAGCAGCTTGGCGGGAAGGGGGCATGAAAAACTGTTTTTT. Its translation is CASSLAGRGHEKLFF.

The chain has TRBV7-3 and TRBJ1-2; D is ambiguous. The germline gives CDR1 SGHTA, CDR2 FQGTGA. The V end lost 2 bases, the J end lost 2 bases, and 6 bases lay between the germline ends. The CDR3 totals 13 residues. The CDR3 is CASSLGRNYGYTF. The CDR3 DNA reads TGTGCCAGCAGCTTAGGCAGAAACTATGGCTACACCTTC.

This chain joins TRBV19 and TRBJ2-5, with 9 bases lining up with TRBD2. The V gene's germline CDR1 is LNHDA and CDR2 SQIVND (reference sequence). Trimming cost V 4 bases and J 7 bases; bases outside gene matches: 4. The CDR3 runs to 13 residues. The CDR3 protein is CASSNGREGTQYF. CDR3 bases: TGTGCCAGTAGTAACGGGCGGGAGGGGACCCAGTACTTC. Drawing the rest from reference TRBV19 and TRBJ2-5, the complete variable domain is DGGITQSPKYLFRKEGQNVTLSCEQNLNHDAMYWYRQDPGQGLRLIYYSQIVNDFQKGDIAEGYSVSREKKESFPLTVTSAQKNPTAFYLCASSNGREGTQYFGPGTRLLVL.

This chain joins TRBV19 and TRBJ2-7; 10 bases map to TRBD1. CDR1 and CDR2 (germline): LNHDA, SQIVND (reference sequence). This CDR3 is built from 15 residues. The trim removed 6 bases at V and 3 bases at J, leaving 8 bases unmatched. This CDR3 is CASSLGTGVVYEQYF. Here the CDR3 DNA reads TGTGCCAGTAGCCTCGGGACAGGGGTTGTCTACGAGCAGTACTTC.